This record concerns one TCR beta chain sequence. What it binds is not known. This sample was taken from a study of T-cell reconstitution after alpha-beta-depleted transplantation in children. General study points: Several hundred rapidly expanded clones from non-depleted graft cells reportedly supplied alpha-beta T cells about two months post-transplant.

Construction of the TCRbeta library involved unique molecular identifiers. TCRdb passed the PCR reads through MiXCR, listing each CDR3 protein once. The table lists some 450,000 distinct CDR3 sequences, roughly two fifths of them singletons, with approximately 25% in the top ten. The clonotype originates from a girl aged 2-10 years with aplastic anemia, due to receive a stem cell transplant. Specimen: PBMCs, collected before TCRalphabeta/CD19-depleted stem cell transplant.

CDR3 bases: TGTGCCAGCAGTTACCAAGGCGCCTCCTACGAGCAGTACTTC. It yields the protein CASSYQGASYEQYF. The chain is built from TRBV6-5 and TRBJ2-7; the D is unclear. CDR1 MNHEY and CDR2 SVGAGI come from the germline V gene. The CDR3 has 14 amino acids. V shed 2 bases and J shed 0 bases, with 8 bases lying between them.